This is a list of T cell receptor beta chains from one sample in a study of T cell responses to AZD1222 COVID-19 vaccine. The data were produced by immunoSEQ multiplex PCR, yet TCRdb's version contains in-frame clones alone and is incomplete. Of around 150,000 clones listed, about 91% were seen once; the top ten hold 3% to 4%. This material consisted of peripheral blood, taken on day 0 of MenACWY control vaccination. These receptors originate from an adult in good health. The CDR3 runs from the conserved cysteine through the conserved F or W. D genes are given only for firm matches. Size is omitted from some rows. Given values are once, few, many or a class for expanded clones.

>TRBJ1-2|once|TRBV18|NA
TGTGCCAGCTCACCCCAACAGGAAGCTAACTATGGCTACACCTTC
CASSPQQEANYGYTF
>TRBJ2-2|NA|TRBV2|NA
TGTGCCAGCAGTGATACGGGAAGAACCGGGGAGCTGTTTTTT
CASSDTGRTGELFF
>TRBJ1-2|few|TRBV28|NA
TGTGCCAGCACCCCTCCGGGACCGGCCTATGGCTACACCTTC
CASTPPGPAYGYTF
>TRBJ2-7|NA|TRBV24-1|TRBD1
TGTGCCACCAGTGATCCCCGACAGGGGGCTTACGAGCAGTACTTC
CATSDPRQGAYEQYF
>TRBJ1-5|NA|TRBV19|NA
TGTGCCAGTACGGGCCTCACCACCAATCAGCCCCAGCATTTT
CASTGLTTNQPQHF
>TRBJ1-2|NA|TRBV5-6|NA
TGTGCCAGCAGCTTGGGGAATGGCTACACCTTC
CASSLGNGYTF
>TRBJ2-1|NA|TRBV4-3|TRBD2
TGCGCCAGCAGCCAAGAGGGGACTAGCGGGAGGAATGAGCAGTTCTTC
CASSQEGTSGRNEQFF
>TRBJ1-1|NA|TRBV24-1|NA
TGTGCCACCAGTGAATCCAGGCTAAACACTGAAGCTTTCTTT
CATSESRLNTEAFF
>TRBJ2-3|once|TRBV9|NA
TGTGCCAGCAGCGTAGTTGGGACTTACACAGATACGCAGTATTTT
CASSVVGTYTDTQYF
>TRBJ1-2|few|TRBV6-5|TRBD1
TGTGCCAGCAGTTCCCGTCGACAGGGACTTCATGGCTACACCTTC
CASSSRRQGLHGYTF
>TRBJ2-2|NA|TRBV9|TRBD1
TGTGCCAGCAGCGGGACAGGGTACACCGGGGAGCTGTTTTTT
CASSGTGYTGELFF
>TRBJ1-2|NA|TRBV28|NA
TGTGCCAGCAGACTGGGGAGGACGGATGGCTACACCTTC
CASRLGRTDGYTF
>TRBJ1-4|NA|TRBV24-1|TRBD1
TGTGCCACCAGTGACCCACAGGGGCGGAATGAAAAACTGTTTTTT
CATSDPQGRNEKLFF
>TRBJ1-2|NA|TRBV5-1|NA
TGCGCCAGCAGCCTCCTCCAAGACAGGACCTATGGCTACACCTTC
CASSLLQDRTYGYTF
>TRBJ2-7|few|TRBV7-8|NA
TGTGCCAGCAGCTTGGGCCGCAGAAGCTCCTACGAGCAGTACTTC
CASSLGRRSSYEQYF
>TRBJ1-2|NA|TRBV7-9|NA
TGTGCCAGCAGCCCATCCCCAACCGAACACTATGGCTACACCTTC
CASSPSPTEHYGYTF
>TRBJ2-6|NA|TRBV6-4|NA
TGTGCCAGCAGTGCCTCAAGAGGGGCCAACGTCCTGACTTTC
CASSASRGANVLTF
>TRBJ1-2|NA|TRBV28|NA
TGTGCCAGCACAACTTCCCCCAGGGGTCATGGCTACACCTTC
CASTTSPRGHGYTF
>TRBJ1-5|NA|TRBV28|NA
TGTGCCAGCAGTTTATCCGACAGATATAGCAATCAGCCCCAGCATTTT
CASSLSDRYSNQPQHF
>TRBJ1-1|NA|TRBV5-1|NA
TGCGCCAGCAGAGAGGAGTTAAACACTGAAGCTTTCTTT
CASREELNTEAFF
>TRBJ2-4|NA|TRBV11-3|TRBD2
TGTGCCAGCAGCCGATGGACTAGTGCTACCAAAAACATTCAGTACTTC
CASSRWTSATKNIQYF
>TRBJ1-1|NA|TRBV2|TRBD1
TGTGCCAGCAGCTCCGGGACAGGGGGCTGGGAGAACACTGAAGCTTTCTTT
CASSSGTGGWENTEAFF
>TRBJ2-1|NA|TRBV11-2|TRBD1
TGTGCCAGCAGCCAAACGACAGGGGGGAATGAGCAGTTCTTC
CASSQTTGGNEQFF
>TRBJ1-4|NA|TRBV7-9|TRBD1
TGTGCCAGCAGCTCCAACAGGGGGACCGCAACTAATGAAAAACTGTTTTTT
CASSSNRGTATNEKLFF
>TRBJ1-4|NA|TRBV9|NA
TGTGCCAGCAGCGTGACAGATGCTCGGGAAAAACTGTTTTTT
CASSVTDAREKLFF
>TRBJ1-6|NA|TRBV7-3|NA
TGTGCCAGCAGCTTGGGGCCGCCACTCGCCTATAATTCACCCCTCCACTTT
CASSLGPPLAYNSPLHF
>TRBJ2-7|NA|TRBV7-3|TRBD1
TGTGCCAGCAGCTTAAGCTTCGGACAGGGTTACGAGCAGTACTTC
CASSLSFGQGYEQYF
>TRBJ2-5|few|TRBV30|NA
TGTGCCGGGGCCGAAGGAGGAGCGGAGACCCAGTACTTC
CAGAEGGAETQYF
>TRBJ1-1|NA|TRBV7-8|NA
TGTGCCAGCAGCCAAGGTGGGACTGAAGCTTTCTTT
CASSQGGTEAFF
>TRBJ2-1|NA|TRBV3-1/TRBV3-2|NA
TGTGCCAGCAGCCAAGCCCTTGACGAGTACAATGAGCAGTTCTTC
CASSQALDEYNEQFF
>TRBJ1-4|NA|TRBV5-1|NA
TGCGCCAGCAGCCGTGGGTCCCTTGGTGAAAAACTGTTTTTT
CASSRGSLGEKLFF
>TRBJ2-1|NA|TRBV7-3|TRBD2
TGTGCCAGCAGCTTAACGGGCCGGCTAGCGGGAGGTCATGAGCAGTTCTTC
CASSLTGRLAGGHEQFF
>TRBJ2-3|NA|TRBV7-2|NA
TGTGCCAGCAGCTTGGGACTCCAAGGGGGTACGCAGTATTTT
CASSLGLQGGTQYF